This T cell receptor (beta chain) was documented in a study of T-cell memory formation after mild COVID-19. Whole-study context: TCR clusters were mostly donor specific. Study conclusions and caveats: Pre-infection memory contained some responding clones, which suggested that cross-reactive memory had joined. For contracting clones, CD4+ ones sat mainly in CM and EM, CD8+ in EMRA. Day 15 to 85 contracting clones showed balanced CD4/CD8; day 15 to 37 expanders favored CD4+.

This clonotype has only a few counts. The target antigen is unknown. From the 5' RACE reads, TCRdb called clonotypes with MiXCR, one entry per CDR3 protein. The sample has around 340,000 distinct CDR3 sequences; around 15% are singletons. The V end was cut by 2 bases, the J end by 1 base, with 13 bases between. The CDR3 extends over 16 amino acids. The sequencing input was PBMCs or a T cell subset sorted from them (not recorded which). The source is a man younger than 30 who had mild COVID-19 (a few samples of this study predate the infection). Cell type and time point are not known. This chain links TRBV12-3 or TRBV12-4 with TRBJ2-3, with a possible D match to TRBD2 (5 bases). The CDR3 DNA is TGTGCCAGCAGTTTAAGACCCGGACTCGGCACAGATACGCAGTATTTT. Protein product: CASSLRPGLGTDTQYF.